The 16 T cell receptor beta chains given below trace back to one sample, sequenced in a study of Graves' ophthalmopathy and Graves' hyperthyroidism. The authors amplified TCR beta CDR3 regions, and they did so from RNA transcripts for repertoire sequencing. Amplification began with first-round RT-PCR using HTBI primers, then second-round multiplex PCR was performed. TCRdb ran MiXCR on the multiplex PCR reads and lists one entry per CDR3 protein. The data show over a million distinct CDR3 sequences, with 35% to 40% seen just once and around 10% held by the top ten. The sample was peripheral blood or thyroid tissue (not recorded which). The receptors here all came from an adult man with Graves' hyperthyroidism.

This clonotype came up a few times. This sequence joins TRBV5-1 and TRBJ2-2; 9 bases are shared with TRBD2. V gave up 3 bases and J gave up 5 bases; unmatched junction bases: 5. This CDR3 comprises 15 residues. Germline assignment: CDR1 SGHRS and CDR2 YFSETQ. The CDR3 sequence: CASSSGTSRTGELFF. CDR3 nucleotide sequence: TGCGCCAGCAGCTCGGGGACTAGCCGGACCGGGGAGCTGTTTTTT.

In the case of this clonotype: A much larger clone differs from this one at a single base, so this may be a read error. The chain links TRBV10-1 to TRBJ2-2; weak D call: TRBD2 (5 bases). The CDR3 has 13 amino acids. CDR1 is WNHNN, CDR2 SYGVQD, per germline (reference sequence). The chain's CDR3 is CASSKLYTGELLF. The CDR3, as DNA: TGCGCCAGCAGTAAACTATACACCGGGGAGCTGCTTTTT.

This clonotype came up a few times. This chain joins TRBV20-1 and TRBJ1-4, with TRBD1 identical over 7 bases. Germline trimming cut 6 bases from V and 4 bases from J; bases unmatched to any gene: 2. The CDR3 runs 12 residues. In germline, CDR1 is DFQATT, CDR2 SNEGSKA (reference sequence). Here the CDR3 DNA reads TGCAGTGCCGGGACAGATAATGAAAAACTGTTTTTT. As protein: CSAGTDNEKLFF.

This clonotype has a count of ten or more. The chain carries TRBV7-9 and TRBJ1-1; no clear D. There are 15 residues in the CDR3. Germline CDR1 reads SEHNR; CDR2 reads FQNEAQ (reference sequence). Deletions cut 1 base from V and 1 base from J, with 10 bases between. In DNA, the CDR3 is TGTGCCAGCAGCTTAGGATGGAACGCGAACACTGAAGCTTTCTTT. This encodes CASSLGWNANTEAFF.

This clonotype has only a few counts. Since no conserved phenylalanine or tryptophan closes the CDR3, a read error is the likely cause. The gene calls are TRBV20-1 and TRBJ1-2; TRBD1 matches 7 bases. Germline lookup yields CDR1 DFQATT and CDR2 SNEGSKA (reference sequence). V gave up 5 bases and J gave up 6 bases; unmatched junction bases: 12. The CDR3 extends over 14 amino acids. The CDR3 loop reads CSARWDRSSDGYTL. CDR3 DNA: TGCAGTGCTCGCTGGGACAGAAGTTCGGATGGCTACACCCTC.

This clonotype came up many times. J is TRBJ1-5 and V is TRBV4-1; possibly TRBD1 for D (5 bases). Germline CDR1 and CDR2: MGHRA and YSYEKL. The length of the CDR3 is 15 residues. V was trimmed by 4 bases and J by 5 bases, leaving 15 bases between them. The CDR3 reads CASSLADNQDQPQHF. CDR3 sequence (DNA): TGCGCCAGCAGCCTGGCGGACAATCAGGATCAGCCCCAGCATTTT.

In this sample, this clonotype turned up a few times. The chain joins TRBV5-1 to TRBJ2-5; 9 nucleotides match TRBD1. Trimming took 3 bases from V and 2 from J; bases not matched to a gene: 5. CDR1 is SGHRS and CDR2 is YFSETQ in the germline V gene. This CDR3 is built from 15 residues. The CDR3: CASSSIGQGQETQYF. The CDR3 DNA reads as TGCGCCAGCAGCTCGATTGGACAGGGGCAAGAGACCCAGTACTTC.

DNA of the CDR3: TGTGCCAGCAGCTTAGGTAGGGCAGGGCTCTCTAGGCAGTACTTC. This translates into CASSLGRAGLSRQYF. The genes are TRBV7-3 and TRBJ2-7; tentative D call: TRBD1 (5 bases). Deletions cut 2 bases from V and 9 bases from J, with 20 bases between. Per germline, CDR1 SGHTA and CDR2 FQGTGA. CDR3 length: 15 residues.

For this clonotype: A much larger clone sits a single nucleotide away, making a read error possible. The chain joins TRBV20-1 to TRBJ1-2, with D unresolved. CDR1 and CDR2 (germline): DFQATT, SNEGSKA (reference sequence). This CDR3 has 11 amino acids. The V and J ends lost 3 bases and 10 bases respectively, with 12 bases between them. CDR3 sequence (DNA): TGCAGTGCTAGTCGTGTATGGGACTACACCTTC. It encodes CSASRVWDYTF.

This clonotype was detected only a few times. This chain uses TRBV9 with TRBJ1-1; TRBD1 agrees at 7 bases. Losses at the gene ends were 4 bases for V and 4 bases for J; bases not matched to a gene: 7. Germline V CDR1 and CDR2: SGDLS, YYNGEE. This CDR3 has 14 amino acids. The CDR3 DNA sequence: TGTGCCAGCAGCCTATACAGACAGGGCACTGAAGCTTTCTTT. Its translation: CASSLYRQGTEAFF.

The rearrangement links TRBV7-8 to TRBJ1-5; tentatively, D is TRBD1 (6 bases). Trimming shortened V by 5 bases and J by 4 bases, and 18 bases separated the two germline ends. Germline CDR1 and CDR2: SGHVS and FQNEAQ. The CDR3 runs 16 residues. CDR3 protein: CASSLTPGVGNQPQHF. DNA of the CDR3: TGTGCCAGCAGCCTCACCCCAGGGGTCGGTAATCAGCCCCAGCATTTT. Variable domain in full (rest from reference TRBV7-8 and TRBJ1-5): GAGVSQSPRYKVAKRGQDVALRCDPISGHVSLFWYQQALGQGPEFLTYFQNEAQLDKSGLPSDRFFAERPEGSVSTLKIQRTQQEDSAVYLCASSLTPGVGNQPQHFGDGTRLSIL.

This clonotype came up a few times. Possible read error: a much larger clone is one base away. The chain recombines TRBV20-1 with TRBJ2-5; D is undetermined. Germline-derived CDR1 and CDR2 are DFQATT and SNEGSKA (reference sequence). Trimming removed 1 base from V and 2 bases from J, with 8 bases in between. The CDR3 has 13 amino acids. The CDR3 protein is CSARGVFQETQYF. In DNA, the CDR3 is TGCAGTGCTAGAGGGGTATTTCAAGAGACCCAGTACTTC.

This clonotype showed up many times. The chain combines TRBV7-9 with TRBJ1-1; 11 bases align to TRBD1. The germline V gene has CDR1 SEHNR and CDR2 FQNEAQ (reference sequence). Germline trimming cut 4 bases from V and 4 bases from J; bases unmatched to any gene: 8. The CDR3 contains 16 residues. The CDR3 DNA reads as TGTGCCAGCAGCTCCTGGACAGGGGGCATAGGCACTGAAGCTTTCTTT. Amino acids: CASSSWTGGIGTEAFF.

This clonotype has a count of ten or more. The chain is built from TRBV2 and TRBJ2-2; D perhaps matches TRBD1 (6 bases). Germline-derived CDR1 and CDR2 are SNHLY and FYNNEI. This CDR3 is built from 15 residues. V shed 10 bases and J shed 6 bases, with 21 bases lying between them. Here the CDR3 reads CATRDTAGAAGELFF. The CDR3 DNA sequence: TGTGCCACTCGGGACACCGCAGGAGCGGCCGGGGAGCTGTTTTTT.

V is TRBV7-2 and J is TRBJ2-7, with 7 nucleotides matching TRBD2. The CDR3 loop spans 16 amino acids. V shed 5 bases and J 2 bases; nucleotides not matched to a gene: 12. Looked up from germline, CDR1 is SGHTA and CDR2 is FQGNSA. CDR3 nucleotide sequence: TGTGCCAGCAGCCAAGGGTTGGGGGGAGGGCCCTACGAGCAGTACTTC. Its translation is CASSQGLGGGPYEQYF.

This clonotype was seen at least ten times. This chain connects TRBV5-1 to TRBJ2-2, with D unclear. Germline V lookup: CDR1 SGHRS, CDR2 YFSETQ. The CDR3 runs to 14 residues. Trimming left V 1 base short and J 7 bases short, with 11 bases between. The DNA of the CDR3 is TGCGCCAGCAGCTTGAAGTGGGTTATCGGGGAGCTGTTTTTT. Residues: CASSLKWVIGELFF. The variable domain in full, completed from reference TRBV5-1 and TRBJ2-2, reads KAGVTQTPRYLIKTRGQQVTLSCSPISGHRSVSWYQQTPGQGLQFLFEYFSETQRNKGNFPGRFSGRQFSNSRSEMNVSTLELGDSALYLCASSLKWVIGELFFGEGSRLTVL.